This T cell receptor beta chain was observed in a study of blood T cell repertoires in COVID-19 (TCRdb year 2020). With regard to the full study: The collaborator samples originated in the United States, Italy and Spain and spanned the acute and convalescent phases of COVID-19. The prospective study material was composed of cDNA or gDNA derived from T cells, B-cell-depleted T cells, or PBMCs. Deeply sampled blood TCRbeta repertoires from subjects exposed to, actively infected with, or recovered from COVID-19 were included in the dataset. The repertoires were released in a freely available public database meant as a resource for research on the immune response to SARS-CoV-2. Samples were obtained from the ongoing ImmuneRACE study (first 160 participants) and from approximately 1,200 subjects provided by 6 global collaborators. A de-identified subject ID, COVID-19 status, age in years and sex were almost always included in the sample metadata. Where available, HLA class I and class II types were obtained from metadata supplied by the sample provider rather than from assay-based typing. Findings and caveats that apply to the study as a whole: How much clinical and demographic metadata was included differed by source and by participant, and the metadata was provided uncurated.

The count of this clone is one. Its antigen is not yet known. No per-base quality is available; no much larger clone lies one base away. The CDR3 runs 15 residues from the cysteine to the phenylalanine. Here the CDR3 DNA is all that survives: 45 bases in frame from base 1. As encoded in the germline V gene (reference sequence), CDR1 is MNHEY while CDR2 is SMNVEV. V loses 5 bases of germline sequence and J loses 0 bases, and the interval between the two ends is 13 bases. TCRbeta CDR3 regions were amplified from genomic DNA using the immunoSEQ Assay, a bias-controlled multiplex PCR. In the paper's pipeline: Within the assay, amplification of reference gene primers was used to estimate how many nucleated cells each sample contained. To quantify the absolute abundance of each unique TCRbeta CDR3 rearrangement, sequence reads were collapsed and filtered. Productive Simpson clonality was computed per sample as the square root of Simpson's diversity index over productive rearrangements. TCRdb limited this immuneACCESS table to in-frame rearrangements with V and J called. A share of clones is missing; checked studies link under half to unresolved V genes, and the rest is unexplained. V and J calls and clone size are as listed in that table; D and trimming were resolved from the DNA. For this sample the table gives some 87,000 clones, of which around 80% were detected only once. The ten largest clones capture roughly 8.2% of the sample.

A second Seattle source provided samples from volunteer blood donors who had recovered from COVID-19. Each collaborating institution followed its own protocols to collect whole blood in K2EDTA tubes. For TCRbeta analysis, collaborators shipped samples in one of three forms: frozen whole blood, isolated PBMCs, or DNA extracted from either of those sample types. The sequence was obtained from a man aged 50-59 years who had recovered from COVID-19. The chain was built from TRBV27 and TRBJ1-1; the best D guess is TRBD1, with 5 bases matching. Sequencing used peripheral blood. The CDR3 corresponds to CASSNWGEMNTEAFF. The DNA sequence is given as TGTGCCAGCAGTAATTGGGGCGAGATGAACACTGAAGCTTTCTTT.